Listed below are T cell receptor beta chains from one sample, sequenced in a study of blood T cell repertoires in COVID-19. TCRdb's copy holds only in-frame clones and misses some; the assay was immunoSEQ multiplex PCR. This sample has approximately 300,000 clones; roughly nine tenths occur once, and the top ten carry approximately 5%. The sample consisted of PBMCs or T cells enriched from blood (not recorded which). Every receptor here comes from a woman between 25 and 40 years old who had recovered from COVID-19. CDR3s leave out the opening cysteine and the closing phenylalanine or tryptophan. A D gene is named only where the DNA matches it firmly. A row's size may be missing; if present it is once, few, many or a size class.

clone_size	v_call	d_call	j_call	cdr3_aa
NA	TRBV11-1	NA	TRBJ1-1	ASRKLSGGGYTEAF
NA	TRBV2	NA	TRBJ1-1	ASSEIRSEAF
NA	TRBV27	NA	TRBJ1-6	ASSFLPPGTENSPLH
NA	TRBV19	NA	TRBJ1-5	ASNLVLGGGQPQH
NA	TRBV9	NA	TRBJ2-5	ASTLGTGSETQY
NA	TRBV30	NA	TRBJ1-2	AWSVQGASRNYGYT
NA	TRBV29-1	TRBD1	TRBJ1-6	SVGTGGNSPLH
NA	TRBV12-3/TRBV12-4	NA	TRBJ1-1	ASSLGRTEAF
NA	TRBV19	TRBD1	TRBJ1-1	ASSIISGQGSTEAF
NA	TRBV3-1/TRBV3-2	NA	TRBJ1-1	ASSQALGRNTEAF
NA	TRBV6-5	NA	TRBJ2-1	ASSRRRTGNEQF
NA	TRBV5-6	NA	TRBJ1-5	ASSLGAGISNQPQH
NA	TRBV5-4	TRBD1	TRBJ1-3	ASSPTTGGQNTIY
NA	TRBV2	TRBD1	TRBJ2-3	ASSATGGGTDTQY
NA	TRBV14	TRBD1	TRBJ1-4	ASSQDRGQGHNEKLF
NA	TRBV10-3	TRBD1	TRBJ1-1	AISESKAGGNTEAF
NA	TRBV28	NA	TRBJ1-2	ASSLRGSGYT
NA	TRBV6-5	TRBD1	TRBJ1-1	ANSQQGAGGAF
NA	TRBV4-1	NA	TRBJ2-3	ASRKEGGASTDTQY
NA	TRBV6-2/TRBV6-3	TRBD1	TRBJ1-1	ASSYSRTGRRKVTEAF
NA	TRBV5-1	NA	TRBJ1-2	ASSASQGPLA
NA	TRBV7-3	NA	TRBJ1-1	ASSPGEGRAF
NA	TRBV29-1	NA	TRBJ1-1	SVIRGSMNTEAF
NA	TRBV19	NA	TRBJ1-4	ASSPRGVRGEKLF
NA	TRBV5-1	NA	TRBJ1-4	ASSTYRVEKLF
NA	TRBV5-4	NA	TRBJ1-4	ASSLKGVEKLF
NA	TRBV9	TRBD1	TRBJ1-2	ASSIGTGAWDGYT
NA	TRBV4-1	NA	TRBJ1-3	ASSQGRSGRLSGNTIY
few	TRBV2	TRBD1	TRBJ1-2	ASSGDSRYGYT
once	TRBV9	NA	TRBJ2-6	ASSPVGAGANVLT
NA	TRBV27	NA	TRBJ1-1	ASSRGGVNTEAF
NA	TRBV30	NA	TRBJ2-5	AWRGEVFQETQY
NA	TRBV13	TRBD2	TRBJ2-3	ASSLPLTSGGYTDTQY
NA	TRBV10-3	NA	TRBJ1-4	AISESGGYGEKLF
NA	TRBV6-5	NA	TRBJ1-6	ASSYGPIAPLH
NA	TRBV6-5	TRBD1	TRBJ1-1	ATNRGMNTEAF
NA	TRBV7-3	NA	TRBJ2-3	ASSLSPSSTDTQY
NA	TRBV9	NA	TRBJ2-1	ARSVGGRGGGNEQF
NA	TRBV30	NA	TRBJ1-5	AWTGISNQPQH
NA	TRBV6-1	TRBD2	TRBJ2-7	ASSDRHSGGAYEQY
NA	TRBV18	NA	TRBJ2-7	ASSPAGAYEQY
NA	TRBV10-2	NA	TRBJ1-6	ANPRPQEAPLH
NA	TRBV4-1	TRBD1	TRBJ1-5	ASSQAPTGDNQPQH
once	TRBV15	TRBD1	TRBJ1-3	ATSRYRQGASGNTIY
once	TRBV4-3	NA	TRBJ1-6	ASSQDPDSVDSPLH
NA	TRBV12-2	NA	TRBJ1-4	ASRLARATGRATNEKLF